Listed here are 29 T cell receptor beta chains from one sample, sequenced in a study of T cells in Graves' hyperthyroidism and ophthalmopathy. TCR beta CDR3 regions were amplified from RNA. The TCR CDR3 was amplified in a first-round RT-PCR using the HTBI primer set. TCRdb called the multiplex PCR reads again in MiXCR, with one record for every CDR3 protein. The sample records about 300,000 distinct CDR3 sequences, around 15% being singletons. The specimen was blood. These receptors came from a woman in her 40s with Graves' hyperthyroidism.

V gene TRBV4-1 combines with J gene TRBJ2-7, with D unresolved. Germline V gene sequence: CDR1 MGHRA, CDR2 YSYEKL. This CDR3 is 14 amino acids long. The germline V and J ends were trimmed by 3 bases and 1 base, with 10 bases remaining between them. In DNA form, the CDR3 reads TGCGCCAGCAGCCACCGTGGTAGGTCCTACGAGCAGTACTTC. Translated: CASSHRGRSYEQYF.

This clonotype was counted only a few times. The V gene is TRBV7-9, the J gene TRBJ2-7, with no clear D. Germline lookup yields CDR1 SEHNR and CDR2 FQNEAQ (reference sequence). This CDR3 has 14 amino acids. Trimming removed 5 bases at V and 4 bases at J, with 15 bases between. The CDR3 sequence is CASSKTDEIYEQYF. The CDR3 coding sequence is TGTGCCAGCAGCAAGACCGATGAGATTTACGAGCAGTACTTC.

There are a few counts of this clonotype. This chain links TRBV20-1 with TRBJ1-4; D ambiguous. Germline loops: CDR1 DFQATT, CDR2 SNEGSKA (reference sequence). The germline V and J ends were trimmed by 1 base and 4 bases, with 10 bases remaining between them. This CDR3 comprises 14 residues. In DNA, the CDR3 is TGCAGTGCTAGAGTCGGTAATTATAATGAAAAACTGTTTTTT. This codes for CSARVGNYNEKLFF.

This clonotype was found many times. The rearrangement links TRBV2 to TRBJ2-7, with TRBD2 matching over 8 bases. Germline CDR1 SNHLY, CDR2 FYNNEI. V was clipped by 4 bases and J by 7 bases; unmatched bases: 3. CDR3 length: 12 residues. The CDR3 sequence is CASSAGGGEQYF. In DNA, the CDR3 is TGTGCCAGCAGTGCCGGGGGGGGAGAGCAGTACTTC.

Ten or more counts support this clonotype. This chain connects TRBV2 to TRBJ1-2; 8 nucleotides agree with TRBD1. Germline V gene sequence: CDR1 SNHLY, CDR2 FYNNEI. The V and J ends lost 2 bases and 2 bases, in that order; junction bases with no gene match: 1. The CDR3 runs to 14 residues. DNA of the CDR3: TGTGCCAGCAGTGAATACAGGGGGAACTATGGCTACACCTTC. Translation gives CASSEYRGNYGYTF.

This clonotype was found many times. The genes are TRBV30 and TRBJ1-1, with 12 positions matching TRBD1. After removal of 4 bases from V and 3 bases from J, the junction contained 6 bases not matched to a gene. Germline V lookup: CDR1 GTSNPN, CDR2 SVGIG (reference sequence). The CDR3 length is 15 residues. CDR3 amino acids: CAWIGDRGPDTEAFF. CDR3 bases: TGTGCCTGGATAGGGGACAGGGGGCCAGACACTGAAGCTTTCTTT. Using reference TRBV30 and TRBJ1-1 for the parts outside the CDR3, the full variable domain is SQTIHQWPATLVQPVGSPLSLECTVEGTSNPNLYWYRQAAGRGLQLLFYSVGIGQISSEVPQNLSASRPQDRQFILSSKKLLLSDSGFYLCAWIGDRGPDTEAFFGQGTRLTVV.

This clonotype was detected ten times or more. V is TRBV12-3 or TRBV12-4 and J is TRBJ2-3, with 10 bases that match TRBD1. The CDR3 has 16 residues. With 5 bases clipped from V and 1 base from J, the junction kept 6 bases outside the gene matches. The CDR3 is CASSGRQGARTDTQYF. In nucleotides, the CDR3 is TGTGCCAGCAGTGGCAGACAGGGGGCCCGCACAGATACGCAGTATTTT.

This clonotype was seen ten or more times. The V and J genes are TRBV7-9 and TRBJ2-3; a possible D gene is TRBD2 (5 bases). This CDR3 is 16 amino acids long. V lost 4 bases to trimming and J lost 4 bases, with 18 bases between them. Per the germline V gene, CDR1 is SEHNR and CDR2 is FQNEAQ (reference sequence). The CDR3 protein is CASSYGGRVDADTQYF. CDR3 sequence (DNA): TGTGCCAGCAGCTACGGAGGTCGGGTTGATGCAGATACGCAGTATTTT. The variable domain in full, completed from reference TRBV7-9 and TRBJ2-3, reads DTGVSQNPRHKITKRGQNVTFRCDPISEHNRLYWYRQTLGQGPEFLTYFQNEAQLEKSRLLSDRFSAERPKGSFSTLEIQRTEQGDSAMYLCASSYGGRVDADTQYFGPGTRLTVL.

The genes are TRBV14 and TRBJ2-5; TRBD2 is a possible D gene (5 bases). The CDR3 spans 14 residues. With 3 bases removed from V and 5 bases from J, the gap between germline ends came to 13 bases. Germline V gives CDR1 SGHDN, CDR2 FVKESK. The CDR3 loop is CASSQEANLETQYF. CDR3 coding DNA: TGTGCCAGCAGCCAGGAGGCGAATTTGGAGACCCAGTACTTC.

The chain joins TRBV28 to TRBJ2-5; tentatively, D is TRBD1 (6 bases). This CDR3 has 15 residues. The ends were cut back, 5 bases at V and 5 bases at J, with 18 bases in the middle. Germline lookup yields CDR1 MDHEN and CDR2 SYDVKM. The CDR3 is CASSPGQGHVETQYF. The CDR3 coding sequence is TGTGCCAGCAGTCCAGGGCAGGGGCACGTTGAGACCCAGTACTTC.

In its sample, this clonotype was seen many times. The chain uses TRBV29-1 and TRBJ2-7, with 10 bases that match TRBD1. The trim removed 6 bases at V and 5 bases at J, leaving 7 bases unmatched. Germline V lookup: CDR1 SQVTM, CDR2 ANQGSEA. The CDR3 is 13 amino acids. CDR3 coding DNA: TGCAGCGTCCCGGGACAGGGGTTGGACGAGCAGTACTTC. It yields the protein CSVPGQGLDEQYF.

This clonotype was seen many times. The chain combines TRBV27 with TRBJ1-2, with D perhaps matching TRBD1 (5 bases). V was trimmed by 5 bases and J by 4 bases, leaving 17 bases between them. Germline CDR1 and CDR2: MNHEY and SMNVEV (reference sequence). The CDR3 consists of 15 residues. The CDR3 sequence is CASSPTEDTFYGYTF. The CDR3 coding sequence is TGTGCCAGCAGTCCCACGGAGGACACCTTCTATGGCTACACCTTC.

The J gene is TRBJ2-3, the V gene TRBV9; TRBD2 matches at 9 bases. This CDR3 contains 15 residues. V shed 4 bases, J shed 9 bases, and the junction held 12 bases outside the gene matches. Germline V CDR1 and CDR2: SGDLS, YYNGEE. CDR3 DNA: TGTGCCAGCAGCCGTAGCGGGAGAACCCCCGGGACGCAGTATTTT. Its protein product is CASSRSGRTPGTQYF.

This clonotype appeared many times. The rearrangement links TRBV19 to TRBJ1-6; D gene ambiguous. V was pared by 1 base and J by 12 bases, with 10 bases between. The CDR3 runs to 13 residues. Germline V gene data show CDR1 as LNHDA and CDR2 as SQIVND (reference sequence). DNA of the CDR3: TGTGCCAGTAGTATAGGCGCGGGAGGACCCCTCCACTTT. Translating gives CASSIGAGGPLHF.

This clonotype has at least ten counts. The gene calls are TRBV10-3 and TRBJ1-4; D not resolved. From germline, CDR1 is ENHRY and CDR2 SYGVKD. V was pared by 8 bases and J by 5 bases, with 9 bases between. The CDR3 sequence is 12 residues long. The CDR3 region has the DNA TGTGCCATCGGCCAATCCAATGAAAAACTGTTTTTT. Its protein product is CAIGQSNEKLFF.

In this sample, this clonotype turned up many times. The chain uses TRBV6-1 and TRBJ2-7, with a possible D match to TRBD1 (6 bases). Per germline, CDR1 MNHNS and CDR2 SASEGT. The CDR3 loop spans 13 amino acids. V dropped 6 bases and J dropped 2 bases, with 11 bases sitting between them. The CDR3, as DNA: TGTGCCAGCAGACGACAGGTAACCTACGAGCAGTACTTC. Translating it yields CASRRQVTYEQYF.

This clonotype was detected many times. V gene TRBV2 combines with J gene TRBJ1-6, with 7 bases fitting TRBD1. The V gene end was trimmed by 7 bases and the J gene end by 5 bases; junction bases not matched to a gene: 11. Germline V gene sequence: CDR1 SNHLY, CDR2 FYNNEI. CDR3 length: 16 residues. The CDR3 protein is CASTPPGQEHNSPLHF. Written as DNA, the CDR3 is TGTGCCAGCACCCCCCCCGGACAGGAGCATAATTCACCCCTCCACTTT. Drawing the rest from reference TRBV2 and TRBJ1-6, the complete variable domain is EPEVTQTPSHQVTQMGQEVILRCVPISNHLYFYWYRQILGQKVEFLVSFYNNEISEKSEIFDDQFSVERPDGSNFTLKIRSTKLEDSAMYFCASTPPGQEHNSPLHFGNGTRLTVT.

This clonotype has at least ten counts. V is TRBV12-3 or TRBV12-4 and J is TRBJ2-7; 7 bases match TRBD2. This CDR3 has 15 residues. Trimming took 3 bases from V and 0 from J; bases not matched to a gene: 5. Here the CDR3 DNA reads TGTGCCAGCAGTTTCGGGCGGGAGCGCTCCTACGAGCAGTACTTC. Its protein product is CASSFGRERSYEQYF.

A remark on this clonotype: A much larger clone lies a single base off, so this may be a read error. J is TRBJ2-7 and V is TRBV27; D unresolved. Germline loops: CDR1 MNHEY, CDR2 SMNVEV (reference sequence). CDR3 size: 13 residues. V dropped 0 bases and J dropped 6 bases, with 9 bases sitting between them. The CDR3 loop is CASSLSSLGEQYF. CDR3 coding DNA: TGTGCCAGCAGTTTATCCTCCCTCGGCGAGCAGTACTTC.

In this sample, this clonotype turned up many times. The chain joins TRBV24-1 to TRBJ1-1, with 7 bases lining up with TRBD1. The V segment lost 9 bases and the J segment 3 bases; nucleotides outside the gene matches: 6. The germline V gene has CDR1 KGHDR and CDR2 SFDVKD. The CDR3 consists of 13 residues. The CDR3 protein is CATRGQVDTEAFF. CDR3 coding DNA: TGTGCCACCCGAGGACAGGTGGACACTGAAGCTTTCTTT.

This clonotype was picked up many times. The CDR3 region is CASSPRDRGYGYTF. CDR3 DNA: TGTGCCAGCTCACCAAGGGACAGAGGCTATGGCTACACCTTC. The chain carries TRBV18 and TRBJ1-2; 7 bases align to TRBD1. V was clipped by 2 bases and J by 4 bases; unmatched bases: 4. CDR1 is KGHSH and CDR2 is LQKENI in the germline V gene. The CDR3 is made up of 14 amino acids. The full variable domain, its missing parts supplied by reference TRBV18 and TRBJ1-2, is NAGVMQNPRHLVRRRGQEARLRCSPMKGHSHVYWYRQLPEEGLKFMVYLQKENIIDESGMPKERFSAEFPKEGPSILRIQQVVRGDSAAYFCASSPRDRGYGYTFGSGTRLTVV.

This clonotype was detected many times. V usage is TRBV12-3 or TRBV12-4 and J usage is TRBJ1-1; D unresolved. CDR3 length equals 14 residues. Deletions cut 8 bases from V and 3 bases from J, with 16 bases between. The CDR3 coding sequence is TGTGCCAGCGCTGATAAGGGTGCGTACACTGAAGCTTTCTTT. Translated, it gives CASADKGAYTEAFF.

V gene TRBV5-1 combines with J gene TRBJ2-3; 8 nucleotides match TRBD2. Germline-derived CDR1 and CDR2 are SGHRS and YFSETQ. Trimming took 4 bases from V and 1 from J; bases not matched to a gene: 8. The length of the CDR3 is 16 residues. CDR3 amino acids: CASSPGTSGGTDTQYF. CDR3 DNA: TGCGCCAGCAGCCCCGGGACTAGTGGTGGCACAGATACGCAGTATTTT.

The sample holds a few counts of this clonotype. The chain employs TRBV18 and TRBJ2-5; TRBD1 aligns across 10 bases. V dropped 5 bases and J dropped 6; count of bases not matched to a gene: 6. The germline V gene has CDR1 KGHSH and CDR2 LQKENI. CDR3 length equals 14 residues. CDR3 DNA: TGTGCCAGCTCATCGGACAGGGGGGGGAAGACCCAGTACTTC. Translation gives CASSSDRGGKTQYF.

At least ten counts were recorded for this clonotype. This chain connects TRBV20-1 to TRBJ1-1, with D unclear. Per germline, CDR1 DFQATT and CDR2 SNEGSKA (reference sequence). V was shortened by 5 bases and J by 9 bases, with 10 bases between the two germline ends. The CDR3 length is 10 residues. CDR3 coding DNA: TGCAGTGCTGGATATCCAAAAGCTTTCTTT. Its protein is CSAGYPKAFF.

This clonotype was found many times. This chain joins TRBV28 and TRBJ2-1; D call uncertain. The V end lost 7 bases, the J end lost 5 bases, and 9 bases lay between the germline ends. The CDR3 has 12 residues. Germline CDR1 and CDR2: MDHEN and SYDVKM. The CDR3 loop is CASNVDDNEQFF. The CDR3 region has the DNA TGTGCCAGCAATGTGGACGACAATGAGCAGTTCTTC.

Note on this clonotype: Being one base from a much bigger clone, this may be a read error. The chain combines TRBV2 with TRBJ2-5; 8 nucleotides align to TRBD2. J gave up 1 base and V 6 bases, and 4 bases lay outside the gene matches. There are 14 residues in the CDR3. Germline V gene data show CDR1 as SNHLY and CDR2 as FYNNEI. CDR3 region: CASSRGGAQETQYF. The CDR3 nucleotides are TGTGCCAGCAGCCGGGGGGGCGCCCAAGAGACCCAGTACTTC. The complete variable domain, with remaining parts taken from reference TRBV2 and TRBJ2-5, reads EPEVTQTPSHQVTQMGQEVILRCVPISNHLYFYWYRQILGQKVEFLVSFYNNEISEKSEIFDDQFSVERPDGSNFTLKIRSTKLEDSAMYFCASSRGGAQETQYFGPGTRLLVL.

This clonotype occurred many times. The chain recombines TRBV3-1 with TRBJ1-1, with TRBD1 matching over 7 bases. The germline CDR1 and CDR2 sequences are LGHDT and YNNKEL (reference sequence). CDR3 length: 12 amino acids. Germline trimming cut 6 bases from V and 4 bases from J; bases unmatched to any gene: 2. The CDR3 reads CASRQGSTEAFF. The CDR3 DNA sequence: TGTGCCAGCAGACAGGGGAGCACTGAAGCTTTCTTT.

This clonotype was counted only a few times. This chain links TRBV20-1 with TRBJ2-7, with 7 bases fitting TRBD2. V lost 2 bases and J lost 2; bases outside the gene matches: 9. This CDR3 is 15 amino acids long. Germline CDR1 and CDR2: DFQATT and SNEGSKA (reference sequence). For the CDR3, the DNA is TGCAGTGCTAGAAGGCGGCTAGCGGTGACCTACGAGCAGTACTTC. Translated: CSARRRLAVTYEQYF.